The present TCR beta chain was sequenced within a study of CD8 T cells in Susac syndrome. The germline V gene has CDR1 SQVTM and CDR2 ANQGSEA. Trimming at V came to 6 bases and at J to 9 bases, leaving 10 bases not matched to a gene. The CDR3 covers 13 residues. The authors reverse transcribed roughly 0.5 to 1 ug RNA with random hexamers. Each CDR3 protein is one row after TCRdb ran MiXCR on the immunoSEQ multiplex PCR reads. The table records some 210,000 distinct CDR3 sequences, about 94% of them present only once. This clonotype has a single count. Under recently defined diagnostic criteria, the patients with Susac syndrome qualified as having definite or probable disease.

This TCR came from a human donor with Susac syndrome. The rearrangement uses TRBV29-1 and TRBJ2-1; 8 nucleotides match TRBD2. Sequenced sample: CD4+ T cells from PBMCs. Written as DNA, the CDR3 is TGCAGCGTCGACACCGGGGGGGTTCTTGAGCAGTTCTTC. The encoded protein is CSVDTGGVLEQFF.